The 5 T cell receptor beta chains below were found in one sample sequenced in a study of CD8+CD57+ T cells in acquired aplastic anemia. Sequencing involved patients with CD8+CD57+ cell expansion previously shown by flow cytometry. Genomic DNA served as template for TCR beta VDJ and CDR3 profiling. TCRdb reprocessed the reads with MiXCR, giving one entry per CDR3 protein. The sample lists about 180,000 distinct CDR3 sequences, roughly 50% occurring once. Sequencing was done on a sample of sorted CD4+, CD8+, or CD8+CD57+ T cells (not recorded which) from PBMCs. All receptors derive from a human donor with aplastic anemia.

This clonotype was observed at least ten times. The rearrangement links TRBV19 to TRBJ2-7; possible D gene TRBD1, 6 bases. The length of the CDR3 is 13 residues. CDR1 LNHDA and CDR2 SQIVND come from the germline V gene (reference sequence). The V and J ends lost 9 bases and 4 bases respectively, with 16 bases between them. The CDR3 sequence is CARPIGQGYEQYF. CDR3 DNA: TGTGCCAGGCCCATAGGGCAGGGGTACGAGCAGTACTTC.

This chain uses TRBV6-1 with TRBJ2-3; D gene ambiguous. Germline V CDR1 and CDR2: MNHNS, SASEGT. Trimming stripped 5 bases from V and 2 bases from J, with 11 bases between. The CDR3 runs 14 residues. CDR3 in DNA: TGTGCCAGCAGTAATAGCCCGCCCACAGATACGCAGTATTTT. Translated, it gives CASSNSPPTDTQYF.

A remark on this clonotype: This may come from a read error, since a much larger clone is one base off. The rearrangement uses TRBV28 and TRBJ1-2; 7 bases match TRBD1. CDR3 length: 16 amino acids. Germline lookup yields CDR1 MDHEN and CDR2 SYDVKM. The CDR3 sequence: CAGSSDREAHGYGYTF. CDR3 sequence (DNA): TGTGCCGGCAGTTCCGACAGGGAGGCTCATGGCTATGGCTACACCTTC.

V and J are TRBV19 and TRBJ2-1; 10 nucleotides agree with TRBD1. CDR1 LNHDA and CDR2 SQIVND come from the germline V gene (reference sequence). This CDR3 is 15 amino acids long. V was pared by 3 bases and J by 9 bases, with 8 bases of the junction left unmatched. This CDR3 reads CASSIDRGRFSEQFF. DNA of the CDR3: TGTGCCAGTAGTATTGACAGGGGGCGTTTTAGTGAGCAGTTCTTC.

This clonotype was seen repeatedly, ten times or more. The chain joins TRBV9 to TRBJ2-2; D may be TRBD2 (6 bases). This CDR3 spans 15 amino acids. CDR1 and CDR2 from the germline V gene are SGDLS and YYNGEE. Trimming took off 0 bases at V and 5 bases at J, with 11 bases between the two ends. CDR3 protein: CASSVGRGLTGELFF. CDR3 coding DNA: TGTGCCAGCAGCGTAGGTCGGGGGTTGACCGGGGAGCTGTTTTTT.